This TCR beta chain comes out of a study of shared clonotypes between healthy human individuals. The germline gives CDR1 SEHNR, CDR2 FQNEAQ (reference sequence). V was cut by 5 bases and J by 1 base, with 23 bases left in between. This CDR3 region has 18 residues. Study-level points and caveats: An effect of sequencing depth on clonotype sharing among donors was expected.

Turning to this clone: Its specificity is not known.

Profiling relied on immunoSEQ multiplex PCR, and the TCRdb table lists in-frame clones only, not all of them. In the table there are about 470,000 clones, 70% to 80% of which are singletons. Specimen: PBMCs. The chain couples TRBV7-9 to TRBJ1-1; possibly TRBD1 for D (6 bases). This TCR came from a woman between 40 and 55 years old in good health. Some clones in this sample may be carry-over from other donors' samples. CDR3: CASSLWTAGRKKNTEAFF. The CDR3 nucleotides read TGTGCCAGCAGCCTTTGGACAGCAGGAAGGAAAAAGAACACTGAAGCTTTCTTT.